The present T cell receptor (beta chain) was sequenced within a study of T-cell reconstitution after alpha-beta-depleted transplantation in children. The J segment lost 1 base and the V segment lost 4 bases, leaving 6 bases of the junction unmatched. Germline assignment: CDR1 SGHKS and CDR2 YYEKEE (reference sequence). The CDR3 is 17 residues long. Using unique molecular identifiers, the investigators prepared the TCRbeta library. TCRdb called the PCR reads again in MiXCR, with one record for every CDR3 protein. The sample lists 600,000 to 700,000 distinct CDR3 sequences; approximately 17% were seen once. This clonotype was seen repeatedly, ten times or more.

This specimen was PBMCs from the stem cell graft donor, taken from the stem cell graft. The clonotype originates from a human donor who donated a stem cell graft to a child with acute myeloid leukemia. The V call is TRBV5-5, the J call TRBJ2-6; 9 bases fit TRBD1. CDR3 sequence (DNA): TGTGCCAGCAGCGCACAGGGGGCAACATCTGGGGCCAACGTCCTGACTTTC. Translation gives CASSAQGATSGANVLTF. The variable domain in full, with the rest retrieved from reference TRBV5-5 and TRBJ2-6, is DAGVTQSPTHLIKTRGQQVTLRCSPISGHKSVSWYQQVLGQGPQFIFQYYEKEERGRGNFPDRFSARQFPNYSSELNVNALLLGDSALYLCASSAQGATSGANVLTFGAGSRLTVL.